These 9 T cell receptor beta chains came from one sample sequenced in a study of OX40 agonist ivuxolimab in advanced cancers. The protocol used for the library was the immunoSEQ multiplex PCR assay. TCRdb took this table from immuneACCESS and kept in-frame rearrangements with V and J called. Such tables lack part of the clones; where checked against another copy, unresolved V genes explain under half of the gap, and the rest is unexplained. This sample has 85,000 to 130,000 clones in its table, and 90% of those were observed once. The ten biggest clones cover around 0.47% of the sample. This specimen consisted of CD4+ or CD8+ T cells sorted from blood, obtained in a trial of the OX40 agonist ivuxolimab. Receptors were obtained from an adult with an advanced solid tumor such as melanoma, head and neck, liver or kidney cancer.

The chain combines TRBV30 with TRBJ2-7, with 10 bases aligning to TRBD1. In germline, CDR1 is GTSNPN, CDR2 SVGIG (reference sequence). With V trimmed by 2 bases and J by 5 bases, 6 bases remained unmatched. There are 14 residues in the CDR3. Written as DNA, the CDR3 is TGTGCCTGGAGTCCAGGGACAGGGGTCCACGAGCAGTACTTC. The encoded protein is CAWSPGTGVHEQYF.

The V and J genes are TRBV19 and TRBJ1-4; D perhaps matches TRBD1 (5 bases). There are 17 residues in the CDR3. V dropped 5 bases and J dropped 0 bases, with 16 bases sitting between them. CDR1 is LNHDA and CDR2 is SQIVND in the germline V gene (reference sequence). CDR3 sequence reads: CASSRIRQGATNEKLFF. The CDR3 DNA reads TGTGCCAGTAGTCGCATACGGCAGGGTGCAACTAATGAAAAACTGTTTTTT.

This clone was observed a single time. The chain links TRBV7-9 to TRBJ1-1, with D possibly matching TRBD1 (6 bases). From germline, CDR1 is SEHNR and CDR2 FQNEAQ (reference sequence). V lost 4 bases and J lost 1, with 13 bases in between. This CDR3 has 15 residues. The DNA for the CDR3 is TGTGCCAGCAGCTCGAGGGCAGGGGAGAACACTGAAGCTTTCTTT. Translated, it gives CASSSRAGENTEAFF.

The V call is TRBV11-2, the J call TRBJ1-2, with 9 nucleotides matching TRBD1. The CDR3 contains 14 residues. Per germline, CDR1 SGHAT and CDR2 FQNNGV. Unmatched junction bases numbered 3, after V lost 5 bases and J lost 2 bases. CDR3 nucleotides: TGTGCCAGCAGCCCTGGGACAGGGAACTATGGCTACACCTTC. This encodes CASSPGTGNYGYTF.

This chain links TRBV28 with TRBJ2-1; perhaps TRBD2 as D (5 bases). Germline assignment: CDR1 MDHEN and CDR2 SYDVKM. The ends were cut back, 8 bases at V and 0 bases at J, with 11 bases in the middle. This CDR3 spans 14 amino acids. The CDR3 DNA is TGTGCCAGCGTCCTTAGCGACTCCTACAATGAGCAGTTCTTC. Its protein product is CASVLSDSYNEQFF.

The rearrangement links TRBV18 to TRBJ2-1; 9 bases fit TRBD2. Germline CDR1 KGHSH, CDR2 LQKENI. V dropped 2 bases and J dropped 7; count of bases not matched to a gene: 6. The CDR3 runs 15 residues. CDR3 amino acids: CASSPAGGPSNEQFF. Written as DNA, the CDR3 is TGTGCCAGCTCACCAGCGGGGGGGCCTAGTAATGAGCAGTTCTTC.

This clone was picked up one time. The gene calls are TRBV14 and TRBJ2-3, with a possible D match to TRBD2 (7 bases). Deletions cut 3 bases from V and 2 bases from J, with 15 bases between. The CDR3 extends over 16 amino acids. Germline V lookup: CDR1 SGHDN, CDR2 FVKESK. This chain's CDR3 is CASSHGGGGPTDTQYF. CDR3 sequence (DNA): TGTGCCAGCAGCCATGGGGGCGGGGGCCCCACAGATACGCAGTATTTT.

The genes are TRBV7-2 and TRBJ2-7, with 10 bases matching TRBD1. V shed 0 bases and J 4 bases; nucleotides not matched to a gene: 6. Germline values: CDR1 SGHTA, CDR2 FQGNSA. The CDR3 spans 16 residues. CDR3 sequence reads: CASSLASGQGSYEQYF. In DNA form, the CDR3 reads TGTGCCAGCAGCTTAGCGTCGGGACAGGGGAGTTACGAGCAGTACTTC. Using reference TRBV7-2 and TRBJ2-7 for the parts outside the CDR3, the full variable domain is GAGVSQSPSNKVTEKGKDVELRCDPISGHTALYWYRQSLGQGLEFLIYFQGNSAPDKSGLPSDRFSAERTGGSVSTLTIQRTQQEDSAVYLCASSLASGQGSYEQYFGPGTRLTVT.

The chain is built from TRBV6-5 and TRBJ1-1, with 10 nucleotides matching TRBD1. The germline V gene has CDR1 MNHEY and CDR2 SVGAGI. V was clipped by 7 bases and J by 5 bases; unmatched bases: 7. This CDR3 has 14 residues. The CDR3: CASKWTGGGTEAFF. CDR3 bases: TGTGCCAGCAAGTGGACAGGGGGTGGAACTGAAGCTTTCTTT.